A single T cell receptor beta chain is shown here with its context. The data were taken from a study of OX40 agonist ivuxolimab in advanced cancers. V lost 8 bases and J 0 bases, leaving 13 bases between the germline ends. CDR3 size: 15 residues. Germline V lookup: CDR1 MNHNS, CDR2 SASEGT. TCRdb keeps only in-frame clones here, not all; method: immunoSEQ multiplex PCR. The data show 73,000 or so clones, with approximately 91% seen just once and around 0.78% held by the top ten. Sequencing used CD4+ or CD8+ T cells sorted from blood, obtained in a trial of the OX40 agonist ivuxolimab. The TCR originated in an adult with an advanced solid tumor such as melanoma, head and neck, liver or kidney cancer. The rearrangement joins TRBV6-1 to TRBJ2-2; weak D call: TRBD2 (5 bases). The CDR3 DNA sequence: TGTGCCAGCGCCTGGAGCGGAACGAACACCGGGGAGCTGTTTTTT. This encodes CASAWSGTNTGELFF.